The 14 T cell receptor beta chains listed next were all sequenced from one sample in a study of T cells in Graves' hyperthyroidism and ophthalmopathy. The source material, RNA transcripts, was used to amplify TCR beta CDR3 regions. When the TCR CDR3 underwent first-round RT-PCR, the HTBI primer set was used. In TCRdb, the multiplex PCR reads were re-called with MiXCR into one record per CDR3 protein. This table has a few hundred thousand distinct CDR3 sequences, around a fifth appearing once. Sequencing was done on a sample of blood. These receptor sequences come from a woman aged 70 to 79 with Graves' ophthalmopathy.

The chain is built from TRBV5-6 and TRBJ1-6, with TRBD1 as a possible D gene (5 bases). Looked up from germline, CDR1 is SGHDT and CDR2 is YYEEEE. The CDR3 consists of 14 residues. V was clipped by 4 bases and J by 4 bases, with 9 bases between them. The CDR3 protein is CASSGQAYNSPLHF. CDR3 sequence (DNA): TGTGCCAGCAGCGGACAAGCTTATAATTCACCCCTCCACTTT.

As for this clonotype: At one end the junction does not follow the germline gene, possibly because of a read error. The V and J genes are TRBV5-6 and TRBJ2-7, with a weak D call TRBD1 (6 bases). The CDR3 is 13 amino acids. Germline values: CDR1 SGHDT, CDR2 YYEEEE. The CDR3 region is CAGSPLQGYEQYF. CDR3 nucleotide sequence: TGTGCCGGCAGCCCACTACAGGGCTACGAGCAGTACTTC.

V is TRBV5-1 and J is TRBJ2-2; 12 nucleotides match TRBD2. The CDR3 length is 15 residues. Germline CDR1 reads SGHRS; CDR2 reads YFSETQ. Trimming at V came to 4 bases and at J to 7 bases, leaving 5 bases not matched to a gene. The CDR3 loop is CASSPTSGRDGELFF. In nucleotides, the CDR3 is TGCGCCAGCAGCCCGACTAGCGGGAGAGACGGGGAGCTGTTTTTT.

The chain has TRBV12-3 or TRBV12-4 and TRBJ1-1; 8 nucleotides match TRBD1. The CDR3 runs 15 residues. The V segment lost 9 bases and the J segment 4 bases; nucleotides outside the gene matches: 13. The CDR3 coding sequence is TGTGCCAGTTTACGACGGGCAGGGGGCATCACTGAAGCTTTCTTT. It translates to CASLRRAGGITEAFF.

About this clonotype: The junction does not match germline at one end; this may be a read error. CDR3 sequence reads: CASSPRLRRGLAGGNEQFF. CDR3 nucleotides: TGTGCTAGCAGCCCCAGACTAAGAAGAGGACTAGCGGGAGGCAATGAGCAGTTCTTC. The gene calls are TRBV7-7 and TRBJ2-1; 14 bases map to TRBD2. CDR1 and CDR2 from the germline V gene are SSHAT and FNYEAQ (reference sequence). The CDR3 runs to 19 residues.

This clonotype has only a few counts. This chain connects TRBV2 to TRBJ1-5, with 9 bases that match TRBD1. The V and J ends lost 9 bases and 7 bases, in that order; junction bases with no gene match: 13. The length of the CDR3 is 15 residues. The germline V gene has CDR1 SNHLY and CDR2 FYNNEI. CDR3 region: CARGTGKGIGQPQHF. Here the CDR3 DNA reads TGTGCCAGAGGGACAGGGAAGGGTATTGGCCAGCCCCAGCATTTT.

The V and J genes are TRBV27 and TRBJ1-6; D might be TRBD1 (6 bases). Germline V gives CDR1 MNHEY, CDR2 SMNVEV (reference sequence). Trimming removed 6 bases at V and 10 bases at J, with 19 bases between. The CDR3 length is 15 residues. DNA for the CDR3: TGTGCCAGCAGACTTATTCAGGGGCTCGTCTCACCCCTCCACTTT. This codes for CASRLIQGLVSPLHF.

V and J are TRBV12-3 or TRBV12-4 and TRBJ1-3; the D is unclear. The CDR3 length is 16 residues. V dropped 1 base and J dropped 4 bases, with 14 bases sitting between them. CDR3 DNA: TGTGCCAGCAGTTTAGTGGGCGAAGTGGGAGGAAACACCATATATTTT. The encoded protein is CASSLVGEVGGNTIYF.

V usage is TRBV16 and J usage is TRBJ1-2, with 8 bases lining up with TRBD1. The length of the CDR3 is 13 residues. V shed 6 bases, J shed 7 bases, and the junction held 7 bases outside the gene matches. The germline V gene has CDR1 KGHSY and CDR2 FQNENV. In DNA form, the CDR3 reads TGTGCCAGCAGTGGGACAGGATATATTGGCTACACCTTC. This codes for CASSGTGYIGYTF.

This clonotype was seen ten or more times. V gene TRBV5-1 combines with J gene TRBJ2-1, with a weak D call TRBD1 (6 bases). Germline V lookup: CDR1 SGHRS, CDR2 YFSETQ. The ends were cut back, 3 bases at V and 6 bases at J, with 19 bases in the middle. The CDR3 totals 16 residues. The CDR3: CASSSSPAGVGNEQFF. CDR3 DNA sequence: TGCGCCAGCAGCTCCTCCCCCGCAGGGGTCGGCAATGAGCAGTTCTTC.

This chain links TRBV27 with TRBJ2-1; 7 bases fit TRBD2. Germline V CDR1 and CDR2: MNHEY, SMNVEV (reference sequence). The CDR3 length is 16 residues. V was pared by 6 bases and J by 7 bases, with 15 bases of the junction left unmatched. The CDR3 DNA is TGTGCCAGCAGCTTGGCACTCGGGAGGCCGGTTAATGAGCAGTTCTTC. Translated, it gives CASSLALGRPVNEQFF.

About this clonotype itself: It may be a read error: a sequence one base away is much more abundant. The rearrangement links TRBV11-2 to TRBJ2-3; a possible D gene is TRBD1 (5 bases). The DNA matches TRBJ1-5 better at its end, which makes the J call doubtful. The germline V gene encodes CDR1 SGHAT and CDR2 FQNNGV. The CDR3 extends over 13 amino acids. In DNA, the CDR3 is TGTGCCAGCAGCCCCGGGACTAGGGGTACGCAGCATTTT. Its translation is CASSPGTRGTQHF.

This clonotype has just a few counts. The chain couples TRBV2 to TRBJ2-7; TRBD2 matches 14 bases. With V trimmed by 6 bases and J by 7 bases, 8 bases remained unmatched. The CDR3 has 15 amino acids. CDR1 SNHLY and CDR2 FYNNEI come from the germline V gene. CDR3 region: CASSPGGTSGSEQYF. The CDR3 bases are TGTGCCAGCAGCCCGGGGGGGACTAGCGGGAGTGAGCAGTACTTC.

The chain carries TRBV6-1 and TRBJ2-7, with 8 bases lining up with TRBD2. After removal of 5 bases from V and 4 bases from J, the junction contained 7 bases not matched to a gene. This CDR3 contains 14 residues. CDR1 and CDR2 from the germline V gene are MNHNS and SASEGT. As DNA, the CDR3 is TGTGCCAGCAGTTCCGGGACTAGAGTGTACGAGCAGTACTTC. As protein: CASSSGTRVYEQYF.